This passage covers 11 T cell receptor beta chains from one sample sequenced in a study of identifying expanded T cells in peripheral blood. Profiled with immunoSEQ multiplex PCR; TCRdb holds only in-frame clones, not every one. The sample shows 70,000 to 100,000 clones, roughly 90% of them seen only once. Source material: blood. The origin of the receptors is a person between 18 and 75 years old in good health.

V usage is TRBV5-4 and J usage is TRBJ2-1; the match to TRBD2 covers 14 bases. V dropped 5 bases and J dropped 0; count of bases not matched to a gene: 10. Germline CDR1 is SGHNT and CDR2 is YYREEE (reference sequence). The length of the CDR3 is 19 residues. The CDR3 DNA sequence: TGTGCCAGCAGACCCGGGATAGGGACTAGCGGGAGCTCCTACAATGAGCAGTTCTTC. Protein: CASRPGIGTSGSSYNEQFF.

The chain uses TRBV7-8 and TRBJ1-2; D unclear. Trimming took off 7 bases at V and 3 bases at J, with 18 bases between the two ends. The CDR3 contains 15 residues. In germline, CDR1 is SGHVS, CDR2 FQNEAQ. Written as DNA, the CDR3 is TGTGCCAGCACCCCGGGAGAGGGATTGGACTATGGCTACACCTTC. Encoded protein: CASTPGEGLDYGYTF.

This rearrangement joins TRBV2 to TRBJ2-1; 11 bases fit TRBD2. V gave up 8 bases and J gave up 7 bases; unmatched junction bases: 10. The CDR3 sequence is 15 residues long. CDR1 SNHLY and CDR2 FYNNEI come from the germline V gene. CDR3 in DNA: TGTGCCAGCCAACCCTCTAGCGGGGGGAAAAATGAGCAGTTCTTC. This encodes CASQPSSGGKNEQFF. The entire variable domain, with the rest obtained from reference TRBV2 and TRBJ2-1, is as follows: EPEVTQTPSHQVTQMGQEVILRCVPISNHLYFYWYRQILGQKVEFLVSFYNNEISEKSEIFDDQFSVERPDGSNFTLKIRSTKLEDSAMYFCASQPSSGGKNEQFFGPGTRLTVL.

V usage is TRBV7-2 and J usage is TRBJ2-1, with TRBD2 identical over 10 bases. CDR1 is SGHTA, CDR2 FQGNSA, per germline. Germline trimming cut 5 bases from V and 6 bases from J; bases unmatched to any gene: 4. This CDR3 spans 14 amino acids. The DNA for the CDR3 is TGTGCCAGCAGCCCCGGACTAGCGGTCAATGAGCAGTTCTTC. It is translated as CASSPGLAVNEQFF.

The chain combines TRBV5-1 with TRBJ2-5; 7 bases align to TRBD1. The trim removed 8 bases at V and 0 bases at J, leaving 7 bases unmatched. The CDR3 spans 14 residues. Looked up from germline, CDR1 is SGHRS and CDR2 is YFSETQ. CDR3 protein: CASSLQGHQETQYF. Here the CDR3 DNA reads TGCGCCAGTTCTTTACAGGGGCACCAAGAGACCCAGTACTTC.

The rearrangement uses TRBV19 and TRBJ2-1; D possibly corresponds to TRBD2 (6 bases). The length of the CDR3 is 16 residues. Germline values: CDR1 LNHDA, CDR2 SQIVND (reference sequence). Between the trimmed V and J ends, which lost 2 bases and 6 bases, there was a span of 17 bases. The CDR3 is CASSIIGGLSSNEQFF. The CDR3 DNA sequence: TGTGCCAGTAGTATAATCGGAGGGTTATCGTCCAATGAGCAGTTCTTC. The variable domain in full, with the rest retrieved from reference TRBV19 and TRBJ2-1, is DGGITQSPKYLFRKEGQNVTLSCEQNLNHDAMYWYRQDPGQGLRLIYYSQIVNDFQKGDIAEGYSVSREKKESFPLTVTSAQKNPTAFYLCASSIIGGLSSNEQFFGPGTRLTVL.

J is TRBJ2-3 and V is TRBV18; TRBD2 matches at 13 bases. Germline V CDR1 and CDR2: KGHSH, LQKENI. The CDR3 consists of 17 residues. V gave up 5 bases and J gave up 5 bases; unmatched junction bases: 10. The CDR3 coding sequence is TGTGCCAGCTCATGCGGGACTAGCGGGACCCGGGAAGATACGCAGTATTTT. Its protein is CASSCGTSGTREDTQYF.

The chain uses TRBV29-1 and TRBJ2-5; D possibly corresponds to TRBD2 (7 bases). V gave up 4 bases and J gave up 5 bases, with 17 bases separating them. The germline CDR1 and CDR2 sequences are SQVTM and ANQGSEA. This CDR3 spans 14 amino acids. The CDR3 DNA sequence: TGCAGCGTTGGTGGGGGGGCGGTCCGGGAGACCCAGTACTTC. Translation: CSVGGGAVRETQYF.

The CDR3 sequence: CASGLQTGMNTEAFF. CDR3 in DNA: TGTGCTAGTGGTTTGCAAACAGGGATGAACACTGAAGCTTTCTTT. The chain links TRBV12-5 to TRBJ1-1; possible D gene TRBD1, 6 bases. V gave up 2 bases and J gave up 0 bases, with 10 bases separating them. Germline lookup yields CDR1 LGHNT and CDR2 FRNRAP. CDR3 length equals 15 residues.

J is TRBJ1-2 and V is TRBV18, with TRBD1 identical over 7 bases. J was trimmed by 3 bases and V by 5 bases; bases with no gene match: 3. This CDR3 comprises 13 residues. Germline loops: CDR1 KGHSH, CDR2 LQKENI. CDR3 bases: TGTGCCAGCTCAGGAACAGGGGACTATGGCTACACCTTC. It is translated as CASSGTGDYGYTF.

The J gene is TRBJ1-1, the V gene TRBV6-1; D call uncertain. Germline V lookup: CDR1 MNHNS, CDR2 SASEGT. Trimming removed 3 bases at V and 8 bases at J, with 10 bases between. The CDR3 consists of 12 residues. The CDR3 nucleotides are TGTGCCAGCAGTGATGTGGCCCCCGAAGCTTTCTTT. It codes for CASSDVAPEAFF.